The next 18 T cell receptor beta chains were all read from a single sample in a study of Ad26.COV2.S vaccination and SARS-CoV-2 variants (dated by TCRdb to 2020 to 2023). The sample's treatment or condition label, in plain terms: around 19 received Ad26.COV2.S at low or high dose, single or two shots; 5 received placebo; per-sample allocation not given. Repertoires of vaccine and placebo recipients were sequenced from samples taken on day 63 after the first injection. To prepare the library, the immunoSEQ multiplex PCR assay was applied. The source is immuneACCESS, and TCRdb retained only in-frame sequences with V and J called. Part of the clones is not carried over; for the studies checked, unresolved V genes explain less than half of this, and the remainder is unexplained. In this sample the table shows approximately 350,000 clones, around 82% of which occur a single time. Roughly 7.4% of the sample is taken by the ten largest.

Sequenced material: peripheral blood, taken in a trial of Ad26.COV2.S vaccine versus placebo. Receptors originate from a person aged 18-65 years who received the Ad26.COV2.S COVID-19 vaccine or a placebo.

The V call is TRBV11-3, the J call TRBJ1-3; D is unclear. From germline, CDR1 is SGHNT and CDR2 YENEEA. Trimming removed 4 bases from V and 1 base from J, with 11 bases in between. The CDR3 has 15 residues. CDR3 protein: CASSSPDGSGNTIYF. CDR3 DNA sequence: TGTGCCAGCAGCTCACCCGACGGATCTGGAAACACCATATATTTT. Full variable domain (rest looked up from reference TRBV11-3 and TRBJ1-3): EAGVVQSPRYKIIEKKQPVAFWCNPISGHNTLYWYLQNLGQGPELLIRYENEEAVDDSQLPKDRFSAERLKGVDSTLKIQPAELGDSAVYLCASSSPDGSGNTIYFGEGSWLTVV.

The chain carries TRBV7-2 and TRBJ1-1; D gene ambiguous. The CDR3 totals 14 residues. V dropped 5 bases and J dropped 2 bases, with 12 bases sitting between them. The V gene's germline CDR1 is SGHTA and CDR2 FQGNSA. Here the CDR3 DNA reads TGTGCCAGCAGCCCCTTTAGTATTAACACTGAAGCTTTCTTT. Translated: CASSPFSINTEAFF.

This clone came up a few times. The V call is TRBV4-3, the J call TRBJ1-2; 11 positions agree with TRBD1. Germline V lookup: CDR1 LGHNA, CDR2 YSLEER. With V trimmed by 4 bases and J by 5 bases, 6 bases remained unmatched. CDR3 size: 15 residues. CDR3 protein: CASSPRTGGDYGYTF. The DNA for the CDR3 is TGCGCCAGCAGCCCTAGGACAGGGGGCGATTATGGCTACACCTTC.

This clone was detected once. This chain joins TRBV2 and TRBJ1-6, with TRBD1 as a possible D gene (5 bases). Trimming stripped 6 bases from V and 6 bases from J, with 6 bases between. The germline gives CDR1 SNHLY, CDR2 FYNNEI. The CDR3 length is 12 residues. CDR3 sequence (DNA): TGTGCCAGCAGGGGGCCTAATTCACCCCTCCACTTT. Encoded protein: CASRGPNSPLHF.

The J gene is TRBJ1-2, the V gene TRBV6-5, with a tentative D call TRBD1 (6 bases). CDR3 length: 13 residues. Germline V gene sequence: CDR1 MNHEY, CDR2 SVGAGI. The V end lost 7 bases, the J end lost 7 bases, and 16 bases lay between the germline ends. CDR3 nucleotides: TGTGCCAGCAACTCACAGGGTGCGGGTGGCTACACCTTC. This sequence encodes CASNSQGAGGYTF.

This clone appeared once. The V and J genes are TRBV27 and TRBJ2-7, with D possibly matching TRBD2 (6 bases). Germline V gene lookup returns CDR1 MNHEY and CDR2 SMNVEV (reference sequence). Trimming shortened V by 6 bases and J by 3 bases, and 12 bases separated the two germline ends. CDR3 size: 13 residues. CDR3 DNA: TGTGCCAGCAGCCTAGCGACTGGCTACGAGCAGTACTTC. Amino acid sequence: CASSLATGYEQYF.

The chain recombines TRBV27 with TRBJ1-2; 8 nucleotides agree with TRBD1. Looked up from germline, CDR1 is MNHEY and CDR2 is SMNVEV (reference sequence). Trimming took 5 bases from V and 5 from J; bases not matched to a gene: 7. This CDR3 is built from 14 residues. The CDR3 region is CASSPTTGVYGYTF. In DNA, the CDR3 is TGTGCCAGCAGTCCGACGACAGGGGTTTATGGCTACACCTTC.

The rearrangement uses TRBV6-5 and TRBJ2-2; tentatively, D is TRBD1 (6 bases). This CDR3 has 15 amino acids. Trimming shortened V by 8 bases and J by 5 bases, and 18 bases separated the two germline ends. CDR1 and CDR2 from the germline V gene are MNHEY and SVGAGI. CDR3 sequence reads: CASGGRGVNTGELFF. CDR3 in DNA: TGTGCCAGCGGCGGCAGGGGAGTTAATACCGGGGAGCTGTTTTTT.

The CDR3 loop reads CASSPSTGSYEQYF. In nucleotides, the CDR3 is TGTGCCAGCTCACCTTCGACAGGCTCCTACGAGCAGTACTTC. The chain couples TRBV18 to TRBJ2-7; D possibly corresponds to TRBD1 (6 bases). Trimming took off 3 bases at V and 0 bases at J, with 9 bases between the two ends. Looked up from germline, CDR1 is KGHSH and CDR2 is LQKENI. This CDR3 is 14 amino acids long. Together with reference TRBV18 and TRBJ2-7, the CDR3 gives the full variable domain: NAGVMQNPRHLVRRRGQEARLRCSPMKGHSHVYWYRQLPEEGLKFMVYLQKENIIDESGMPKERFSAEFPKEGPSILRIQQVVRGDSAAYFCASSPSTGSYEQYFGPGTRLTVT.

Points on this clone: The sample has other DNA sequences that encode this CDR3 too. This chain's CDR3 is CASKIQGNTEAFF. CDR3 sequence (DNA): TGTGCCAGCAAAATTCAGGGGAACACTGAAGCTTTCTTT. This chain links TRBV2 with TRBJ1-1; tentative D call: TRBD1 (5 bases). The CDR3 totals 13 residues. With 7 bases removed from V and 1 base from J, the gap between germline ends came to 10 bases. Germline V gene sequence: CDR1 SNHLY, CDR2 FYNNEI.

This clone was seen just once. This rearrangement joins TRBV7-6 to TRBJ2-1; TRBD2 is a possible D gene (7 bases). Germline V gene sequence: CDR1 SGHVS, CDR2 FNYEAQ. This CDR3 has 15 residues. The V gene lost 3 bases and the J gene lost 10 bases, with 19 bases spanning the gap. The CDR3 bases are TGTGCCAGCAGCTTTGGGGGGGCGAGGTGGTTGGAGCAGTTCTTC. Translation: CASSFGGARWLEQFF. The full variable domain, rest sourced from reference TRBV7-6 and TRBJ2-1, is GAGVSQSPRYKVTKRGQDVALRCDPISGHVSLYWYRQALGQGPEFLTYFNYEAQQDKSGLPNDRFSAERPEGSISTLTIQRTEQRDSAMYRCASSFGGARWLEQFFGPGTRLTVL.

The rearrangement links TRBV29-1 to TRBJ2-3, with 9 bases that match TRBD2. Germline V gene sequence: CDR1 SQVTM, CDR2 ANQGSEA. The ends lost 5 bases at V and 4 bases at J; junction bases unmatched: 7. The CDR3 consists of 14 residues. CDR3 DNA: TGCAGCGTTACCCGCGGGGGGGCCGCAGATACGCAGTATTTT. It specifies CSVTRGGAADTQYF.

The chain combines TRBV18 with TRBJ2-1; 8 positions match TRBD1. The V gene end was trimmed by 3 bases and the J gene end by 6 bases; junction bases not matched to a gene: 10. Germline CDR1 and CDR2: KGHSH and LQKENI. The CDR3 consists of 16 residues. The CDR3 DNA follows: TGTGCCAGCTCACCCCCGTTCAGGGGGCGCAGCAATGAGCAGTTCTTC. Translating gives CASSPPFRGRSNEQFF.

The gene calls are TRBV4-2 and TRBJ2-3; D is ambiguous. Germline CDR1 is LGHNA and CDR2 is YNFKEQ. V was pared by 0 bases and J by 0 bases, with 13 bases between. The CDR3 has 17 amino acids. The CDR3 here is CASSQEYPASSTDTQYF. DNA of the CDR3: TGTGCCAGCAGCCAAGAGTACCCAGCGTCAAGCACAGATACGCAGTATTTT.

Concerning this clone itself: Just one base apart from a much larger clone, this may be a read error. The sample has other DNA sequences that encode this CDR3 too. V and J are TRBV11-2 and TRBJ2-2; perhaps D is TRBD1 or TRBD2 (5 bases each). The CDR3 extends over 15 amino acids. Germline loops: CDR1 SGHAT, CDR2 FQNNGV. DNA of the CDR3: TGTGCCAGCAGCCACATAAGACAGAACACCGGGGAGCTATTTTTT. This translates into CASSHIRQNTGELFF.

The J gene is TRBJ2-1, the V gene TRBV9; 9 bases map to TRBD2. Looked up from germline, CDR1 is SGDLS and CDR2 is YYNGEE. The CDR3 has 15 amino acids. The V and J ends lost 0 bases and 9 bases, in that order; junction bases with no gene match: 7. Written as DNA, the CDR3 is TGTGCCAGCAGCGTAGGTCCTAGCGGGGCCCCTGAGCAGTTCTTC. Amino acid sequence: CASSVGPSGAPEQFF.

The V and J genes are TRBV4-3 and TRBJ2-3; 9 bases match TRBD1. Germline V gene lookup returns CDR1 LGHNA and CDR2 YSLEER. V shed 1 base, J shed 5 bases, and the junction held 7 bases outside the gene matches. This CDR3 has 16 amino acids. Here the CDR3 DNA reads TGCGCCAGCAGCCAAGGCTTACAGGGGGCCGGAGATACGCAGTATTTT. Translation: CASSQGLQGAGDTQYF.

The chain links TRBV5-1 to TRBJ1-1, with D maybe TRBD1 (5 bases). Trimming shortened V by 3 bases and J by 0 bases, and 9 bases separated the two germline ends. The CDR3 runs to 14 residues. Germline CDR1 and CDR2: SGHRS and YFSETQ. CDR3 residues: CASSSGPMNTEAFF. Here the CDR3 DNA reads TGCGCCAGCAGCTCGGGACCGATGAACACTGAAGCTTTCTTT.